This is a list of T cell receptor beta chains from one sample in a study of T cell changes during pregnancy in multiple sclerosis. Assay: immunoSEQ multiplex PCR; the TCRdb copy retains only in-frame clones and omits some. The sample lists 45,000 to 60,000 clones, 93% occurring once. The sequences come from peripheral blood, collected in the second trimester of pregnancy. These receptors were collected from a female donor with multiple sclerosis, enrolled in a pregnancy study. Both conserved end residues are part of each CDR3. The D gene is left open where the match is weak. Part of the rows lack a size; the others show once, few, many or a class for expanded clones.

TRBJ2-3 TRBD2 NA TRBV19 CASSILLASDTQYF TGTGCCAGTAGTATATTACTAGCGTCAGATACGCAGTATTTT
TRBJ1-1 NA NA TRBV11-3 CASSSQANTEAFF TGTGCCAGCAGCTCTCAGGCGAACACTGAAGCTTTCTTT
TRBJ2-1 NA NA TRBV4-3 CASSQALQGYNEQFF TGCGCCAGCAGCCAAGCTTTGCAGGGCTATAATGAGCAGTTCTTC
TRBJ2-7 TRBD1 NA TRBV5-4 CASSSGTGKDEQYF TGTGCCAGCAGCTCCGGGACAGGGAAGGACGAGCAGTACTTC
TRBJ2-7 TRBD1 NA TRBV10-3 CAIRTGTETYEQYF TGTGCCATCAGAACCGGGACAGAGACCTACGAGCAGTACTTC
TRBJ2-2 TRBD2 NA TRBV14 CASSQSSGGRGTGELFF TGTGCCAGCAGCCAATCCTCGGGAGGGCGTGGCACCGGGGAGCTGTTTTTT
TRBJ1-5 TRBD1 NA TRBV19 CASSFFQGQGNQPQHF TGTGCCAGTAGTTTTTTCCAGGGACAGGGCAATCAGCCCCAGCATTTT
TRBJ2-7 NA NA TRBV28 CASSLGGRGYEQYF TGTGCCAGCAGTTTGGGGGGACGCGGCTACGAGCAGTACTTC
TRBJ1-5 NA NA TRBV10-3 CAIKGQDNQPQHF TGTGCCATCAAAGGACAAGACAATCAGCCCCAGCATTTT
TRBJ1-2 NA NA TRBV29-1 CSVEAAGFGYTF TGCAGCGTTGAAGCGGCAGGATTTGGCTACACCTTC
TRBJ2-1 TRBD2 NA TRBV29-1 CSVFSGPLPSSYNEQFF TGCAGCGTTTTTAGCGGGCCTCTCCCGAGCTCCTACAATGAGCAGTTCTTC
TRBJ1-1 TRBD1 NA TRBV27 CASSLNRGVSGTEAFF TGTGCCAGCAGTTTAAACAGGGGGGTCTCGGGTACTGAAGCTTTCTTT
TRBJ2-7 TRBD1 NA TRBV10-2 CASVETPGQGFYEQYF TGCGCCAGCGTAGAAACGCCGGGACAGGGCTTTTACGAGCAGTACTTC
TRBJ2-5 NA NA TRBV29-1 CSVDTAFSQETQYF TGCAGCGTTGACACAGCCTTCTCACAAGAGACCCAGTACTTC
TRBJ2-7 NA NA TRBV14 CASSHRVSYEQYF TGTGCCAGCAGCCACCGAGTATCCTACGAGCAGTACTTC
TRBJ1-2 NA NA TRBV28 CASSRLGATNYGYTF TGTGCCAGCAGCCGGCTAGGGGCCACTAACTATGGCTACACCTTC
TRBJ2-5 NA few TRBV2 CASSGGRQETQYF TGTGCCAGCAGTGGAGGGAGACAAGAGACCCAGTACTTC
TRBJ1-2 TRBD1 NA TRBV7-2 CASSLVTGGMDGYTF TGTGCCAGCAGCTTAGTAACAGGGGGTATGGATGGCTACACCTTC
TRBJ1-2 TRBD1 NA TRBV27 CASSLFPGGGGYGYTF TGTGCCAGCAGTTTATTCCCCGGAGGGGGCGGCTATGGCTACACCTTC
TRBJ2-1 TRBD1 NA TRBV5-6 CASSRTGGSSYNEQFF TGTGCCAGCAGTCGGACAGGGGGAAGCTCCTACAATGAGCAGTTCTTC
TRBJ1-5 NA NA TRBV9 CASSVGPEGNQPQHF TGTGCCAGCAGCGTAGGCCCGGAGGGCAATCAGCCCCAGCATTTT
TRBJ2-7 NA NA TRBV7-6 CASTSDRNSYEQYF TGTGCCAGCACCTCAGACAGGAACTCCTACGAGCAGTACTTC
TRBJ1-1 NA NA TRBV19 CASTSTPNTEAFF TGTGCCAGTACTAGCACCCCGAACACTGAAGCTTTCTTT
TRBJ2-7 NA NA TRBV7-9 CASSLKGVTYEQYF TGTGCCAGCAGCTTAAAAGGGGTTACCTACGAGCAGTACTTC
TRBJ2-7 NA NA TRBV7-9 CASSPRTGVPYEQYF TGTGCCAGCAGCCCACGAACAGGAGTTCCCTACGAGCAGTACTTC
TRBJ2-3 TRBD1 NA TRBV29-1 CSVDELRQGSTDTQYF TGCAGCGTTGACGAATTACGACAGGGAAGCACAGATACGCAGTATTTT
TRBJ2-7 TRBD1 NA TRBV5-1 CASSLGTGAGFSYEQYF TGCGCCAGCAGCTTGGGGACAGGGGCAGGCTTCTCCTACGAGCAGTACTTC
TRBJ2-2 TRBD1 once TRBV27 CASGYRGQDGELFF TGTGCCAGCGGGTACAGGGGGCAGGACGGGGAGCTGTTTTTT
TRBJ2-7 TRBD1 NA TRBV27 CASSQKGARAHEQYF TGTGCCAGCTCCCAGAAGGGGGCACGCGCTCACGAGCAGTACTTC
TRBJ1-2 NA NA TRBV15 CATSRVYGADYYGYTF TGTGCCACCAGCAGAGTATATGGGGCAGACTACTATGGCTACACCTTC
TRBJ2-7 TRBD2 NA TRBV9 CASSVDGTSGNTYEQYF TGTGCCAGCAGCGTAGATGGGACTAGCGGCAATACCTACGAGCAGTACTTC
TRBJ2-7 TRBD1 NA TRBV11-2 CASRYPGQTYEQYF TGTGCCAGCAGATACCCGGGACAGACCTACGAGCAGTACTTC
TRBJ2-5 TRBD2 NA TRBV19 CASRLSGRAEETQYF TGTGCCAGTCGCCTTAGCGGGAGGGCCGAGGAGACCCAGTACTTC
TRBJ1-1 TRBD1 NA TRBV10-3 CAARDRVTEAFF TGTGCCGCCCGGGACAGGGTCACAGAAGCTTTCTTT
TRBJ1-5 NA once TRBV18 CASSPGGQPQHF TGTGCCAGCTCACCGGGAGGTCAGCCCCAGCATTTT
TRBJ2-7 TRBD2 NA TRBV7-2 CASSLYVASGRSYEQYF TGTGCCAGCAGCTTATACGTCGCTAGCGGGAGATCTTACGAGCAGTACTTC
TRBJ1-5 NA NA TRBV19 CASSISMRANQPQHF TGTGCCAGTAGTATATCTATGCGGGCTAATCAGCCCCAGCATTTT
TRBJ1-2 NA NA TRBV27 CASSSNILRQVYGYTF TGTGCCAGCAGTTCCAACATTCTTCGACAGGTCTATGGCTACACCTTC
TRBJ1-5 NA few TRBV9 CASSVTGHSNQPQHF TGTGCCAGCAGCGTAACAGGGCATAGCAATCAGCCCCAGCATTTT
TRBJ2-3 TRBD2 few TRBV28 CASSDRTSGTDTQYF TGTGCCAGCAGTGACCGGACTAGCGGCACAGATACGCAGTATTTT
TRBJ1-2 TRBD1 NA TRBV7-9 CASSLARGKGYTF TGTGCCAGCAGCTTAGCCAGGGGGAAGGGCTACACCTTC
TRBJ2-4 TRBD2 NA TRBV19 CASSINLAGGAKNIQYF TGTGCCAGTAGTATAAATCTAGCGGGAGGAGCCAAAAACATTCAGTACTTC
TRBJ2-5 TRBD1 NA TRBV4-3 CASSQGTGKQETQYF TGCGCCAGCAGCCAAGGGACAGGCAAACAAGAGACCCAGTACTTC
TRBJ1-1 TRBD1 NA TRBV27 CASSLRTGGRSGTEAFF TGTGCCAGCAGTTTACGGACAGGGGGGAGGTCAGGCACTGAAGCTTTCTTT
TRBJ2-7 TRBD2 NA TRBV7-9 CASSLTAAGVYEQYF TGTGCCAGCAGCCTAACAGCCGCGGGAGTCTACGAGCAGTACTTC
TRBJ2-3 NA NA TRBV5-1 CASSLDPPPQAITGMSTDTQYF TGCGCCAGCAGCTTGGACCCCCCACCCCAGGCCATCACAGGGATGAGCACAGATACGCAGTATTTT
TRBJ2-2 NA NA TRBV27 CASSLMAGVDTGELFF TGTGCCAGCAGTTTAATGGCAGGGGTAGACACCGGGGAGCTGTTTTTT
TRBJ2-3 TRBD2 NA TRBV4-3 CASSDWTRTSTDTQYF TGCGCCAGCAGCGACTGGACTAGGACTAGCACAGATACGCAGTATTTT
TRBJ2-3 NA once TRBV10-3 CAINEGVVTDTQYF TGTGCCATCAATGAGGGAGTGGTGACAGATACGCAGTATTTT
TRBJ2-1 NA NA TRBV28 CASTPGRGHEQFF TGTGCCAGCACACCCGGGCGGGGTCATGAGCAGTTCTTC
TRBJ1-1 NA NA TRBV29-1 CSARNTEAFF TGCAGCGCCCGGAACACTGAAGCTTTCTTT
TRBJ2-7 NA NA TRBV6-6 CASSYDREQYF TGTGCCAGCAGTTACGACAGGGAGCAGTACTTC